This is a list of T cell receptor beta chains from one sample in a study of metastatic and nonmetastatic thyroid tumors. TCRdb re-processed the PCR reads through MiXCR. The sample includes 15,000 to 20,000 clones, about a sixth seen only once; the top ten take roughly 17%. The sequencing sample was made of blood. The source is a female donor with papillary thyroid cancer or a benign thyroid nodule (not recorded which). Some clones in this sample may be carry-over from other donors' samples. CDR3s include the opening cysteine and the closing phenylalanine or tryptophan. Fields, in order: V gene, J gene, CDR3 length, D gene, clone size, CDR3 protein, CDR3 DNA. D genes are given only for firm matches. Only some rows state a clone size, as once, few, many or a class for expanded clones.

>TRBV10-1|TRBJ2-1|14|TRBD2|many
CASSSSGRVNEQFF
TGCGCCAGCAGTTCCAGCGGGAGGGTAAATGAGCAGTTCTTC
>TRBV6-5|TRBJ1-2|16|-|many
CASSYSGTQPNYGYTF
TGTGCCAGCAGTTACTCAGGGACTCAACCGAACTATGGCTACACCTTC
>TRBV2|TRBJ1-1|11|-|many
CASMASTEAFF
TGTGCCAGCATGGCGAGCACTGAAGCTTTCTTT
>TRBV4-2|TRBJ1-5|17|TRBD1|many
CASSERAGTGYGQPQHF
TGTGCCAGCAGCGAAAGGGCCGGGACAGGGTACGGTCAGCCCCAGCATTTT
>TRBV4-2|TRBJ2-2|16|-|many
CASSQDLRENTGELFF
TGTGCCAGCAGCCAAGATCTGCGGGAGAACACCGGGGAGCTGTTTTTT
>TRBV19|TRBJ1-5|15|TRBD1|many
CASTPGQGAGQPQHF
TGTGCCAGTACCCCTGGACAGGGGGCTGGACAGCCCCAGCATTTT
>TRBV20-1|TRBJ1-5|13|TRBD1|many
CSAEQGGNQPQHF
TGCAGTGCTGAACAGGGGGGCAATCAGCCCCAGCATTTT
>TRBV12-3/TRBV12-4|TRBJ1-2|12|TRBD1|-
CASSSQGGGYTF
TGTGCCAGCAGTTCGCAGGGGGGGGGCTACACCTTC
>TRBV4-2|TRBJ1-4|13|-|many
CASSQQRNEKLFF
TGTGCCAGCAGCCAACAGCGTAATGAAAAACTGTTTTTT
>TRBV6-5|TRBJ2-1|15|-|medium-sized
CASSYSGASYNEQFF
TGTGCCAGCAGTTACTCAGGGGCGTCCTACAATGAGCAGTTCTTC
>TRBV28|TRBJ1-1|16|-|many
CASLGGASGVNTEAFF
TGTGCCAGCCTCGGGGGGGCATCCGGTGTAAACACTGAAGCTTTCTTT
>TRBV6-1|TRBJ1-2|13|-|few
CASSEGGYGGYTF
TGTGCCAGCAGTGAGGGAGGGTACGGTGGCTACACCTTC